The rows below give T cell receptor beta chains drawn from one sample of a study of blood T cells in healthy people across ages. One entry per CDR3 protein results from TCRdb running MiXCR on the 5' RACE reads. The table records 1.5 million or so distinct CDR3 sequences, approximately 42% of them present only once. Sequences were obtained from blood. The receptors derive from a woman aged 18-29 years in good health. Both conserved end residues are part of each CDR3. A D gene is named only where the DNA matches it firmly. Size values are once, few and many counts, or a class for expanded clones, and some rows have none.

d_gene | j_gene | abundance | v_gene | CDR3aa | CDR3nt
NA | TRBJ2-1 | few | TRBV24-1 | CATSDLGHNEQFF | TGTGCCACCAGTGATTTAGGTCACAATGAGCAGTTCTTC
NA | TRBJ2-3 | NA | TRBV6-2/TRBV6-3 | CASSSDGLDTQYF | TGTGCCAGCAGTTCGGACGGCCTAGATACGCAGTATTTT
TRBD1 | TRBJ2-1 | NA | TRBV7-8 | CASSLAWGQRSSYNEQFF | TGTGCCAGCAGCTTAGCCTGGGGACAGCGGAGCTCCTACAATGAGCAGTTCTTC
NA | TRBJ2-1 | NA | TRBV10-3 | CAISESRRTDEQFF | TGTGCCATCAGTGAGTCAAGGCGGACGGATGAGCAGTTCTTC
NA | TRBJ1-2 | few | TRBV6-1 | CASVWQDNYGYTF | TGTGCCAGCGTTTGGCAGGACAACTATGGCTACACCTTC
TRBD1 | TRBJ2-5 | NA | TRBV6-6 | CASKSTGAGETQYF | TGTGCCAGCAAGTCGACAGGGGCAGGGGAGACCCAGTACTTC
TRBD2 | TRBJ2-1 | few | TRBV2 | CASSGRTSGRAYNEQFF | TGTGCCAGCAGTGGGCGGACTAGCGGGAGGGCATACAATGAGCAGTTCTTC
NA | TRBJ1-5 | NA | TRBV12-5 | CASGLVAVSTADSNQPQHF | TGTGCTAGTGGTTTGGTAGCAGTCTCCACTGCAGATAGCAATCAGCCCCAGCATTTT
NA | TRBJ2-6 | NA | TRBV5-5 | CASSAGRNSGANVLTF | TGTGCCAGCAGCGCGGGACGTAACTCTGGGGCCAACGTCCTGACTTTC
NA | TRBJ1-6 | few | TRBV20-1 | CSARDVGSPLHF | TGCAGTGCTAGAGATGTAGGTTCACCCCTCCACTTT
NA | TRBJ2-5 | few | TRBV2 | CASSEIPEETQYF | TGTGCCAGCAGTGAAATTCCCGAAGAGACCCAGTACTTC
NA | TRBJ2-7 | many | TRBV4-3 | CASSQGIAEHYEQYF | TGCGCCAGCAGCCAAGGGATAGCGGAACACTACGAGCAGTACTTC
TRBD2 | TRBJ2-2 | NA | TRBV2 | CASSASGAGGKELFF | TGTGCCAGCAGTGCGTCGGGCGCGGGAGGGAAGGAGCTGTTTTTT
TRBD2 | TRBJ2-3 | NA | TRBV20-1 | CSAREKGVGLAGIDTQYF | TGCAGTGCTAGGGAGAAAGGAGTAGGCCTAGCGGGGATAGATACGCAGTATTTT
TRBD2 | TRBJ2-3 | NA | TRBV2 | CASRALTSGDTQYF | TGTGCCAGCAGGGCGTTGACTAGCGGGGATACGCAGTATTTT
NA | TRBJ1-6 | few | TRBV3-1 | CASSPLGVVNGNSPLHF | TGTGCCAGCAGCCCATTAGGGGTAGTAAACGGGAATTCACCCCTCCACTTT
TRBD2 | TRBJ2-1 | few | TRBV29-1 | CSVGVAGGYYNEQFF | TGCAGCGTTGGCGTAGCGGGAGGGTACTACAATGAGCAGTTCTTC
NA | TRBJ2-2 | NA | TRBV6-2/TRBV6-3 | CASSFPGTESVKLFF | TGTGCCAGCAGTTTCCCCGGGACGGAAAGTGTTAAGCTGTTTTTT
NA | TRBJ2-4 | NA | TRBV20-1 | CSARSAGGNIQYF | TGCAGTGCTAGAAGCGCGGGTGGAAACATTCAGTACTTC
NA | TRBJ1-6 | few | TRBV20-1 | CSARDRKLGGGNNSPLHF | TGCAGTGCTAGAGATCGTAAATTGGGCGGGGGTAATAATTCACCCCTCCACTTT
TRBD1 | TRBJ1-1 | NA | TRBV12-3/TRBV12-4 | CASSPRRGLVNTEVFF | TGTGCCAGCAGTCCCCGGAGGGGGCTCGTGAACACTGAAGTTTTCTTT
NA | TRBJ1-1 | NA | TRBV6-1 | CASRDPVNTEAFF | TGTGCCAGCAGAGACCCTGTGAACACTGAAGCTTTCTTT
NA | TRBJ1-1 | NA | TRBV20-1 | CSARVGVENTEAFF | TGCAGTGCTAGAGTTGGCGTGGAGAACACTGAAGCTTTCTTT
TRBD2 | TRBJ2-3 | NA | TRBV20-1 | CSARSAGEPTDTQYF | TGCAGTGCTCGATCGGCGGGAGAACCCACAGATACGCAGTATTTT
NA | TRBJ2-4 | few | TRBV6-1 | CASTGSREYIEQYF | TGTGCCAGCACGGGATCCCGGGAATACATAGAGCAGTACTTC
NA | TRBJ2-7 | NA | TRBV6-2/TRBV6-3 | CASALGSYEQYF | TGTGCCAGCGCCTTGGGGTCCTACGAGCAGTACTTC
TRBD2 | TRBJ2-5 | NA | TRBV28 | CATTGLGVETQYF | TGTGCCACCACGGGACTAGGTGTGGAGACCCAGTACTTC
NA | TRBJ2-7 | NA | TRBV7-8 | CASSLALEGHPYF | TGTGCCAGCAGCTTAGCGCTGGAGGGACACCCGTACTTC
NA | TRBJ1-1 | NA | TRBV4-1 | CASSNDRTHTEAFF | TGCGCCAGCAGCAACGACAGGACCCACACTGAAGCTTTCTTT
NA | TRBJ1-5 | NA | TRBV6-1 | CASNGGPNQPQHF | TGTGCCAGCAATGGAGGCCCTAATCAGCCCCAGCATTTT
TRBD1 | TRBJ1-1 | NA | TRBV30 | CAWERLRGLGTEAFF | TGTGCCTGGGAACGGCTCAGGGGGCTGGGCACTGAAGCTTTCTTT
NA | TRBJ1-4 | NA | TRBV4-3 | CASSQERGRTNEKLFF | TGCGCCAGCAGCCAAGAGAGGGGGAGAACTAATGAAAAACTGTTTTTT
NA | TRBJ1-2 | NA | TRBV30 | CAWVPGSGYGYTF | TGTGCCTGGGTGCCCGGTAGTGGCTATGGCTACACCTTC
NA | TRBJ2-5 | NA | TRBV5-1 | CASSLGDFENEQYF | TGCGCCAGCAGTCTTGGGGACTTTGAGAATGAGCAGTACTTC
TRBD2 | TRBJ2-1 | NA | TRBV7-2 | CASSEILASHEQFF | TGTGCCAGCAGCGAAATACTAGCGTCTCATGAGCAGTTCTTC
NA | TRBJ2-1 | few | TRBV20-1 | CSARVPLAAFGEQFF | TGCAGTGCTAGAGTCCCGCTAGCTGCTTTTGGTGAGCAGTTCTTC
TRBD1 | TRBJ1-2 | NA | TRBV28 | CASNPVGTGDYYGYTF | TGTGCCAGCAATCCCGTGGGGACAGGGGATTACTATGGCTACACCTTC
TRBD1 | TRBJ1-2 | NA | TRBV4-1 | CASSPLPGQGGDYGYTF | TGCGCCAGCAGCCCCCTACCGGGACAGGGGGGGGACTATGGCTACACCTTC
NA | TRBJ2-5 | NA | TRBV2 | CATARANEVTQYF | TGTGCCACCGCTAGGGCTAACGAGGTGACCCAGTACTTC
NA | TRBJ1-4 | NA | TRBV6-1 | CASSGENRAWEKLFF | TGTGCCAGCAGTGGAGAAAACAGGGCGTGGGAAAAACTGTTTTTT
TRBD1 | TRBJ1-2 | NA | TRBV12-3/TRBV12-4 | CASSLEAGGASGYTF | TGTGCCAGCAGTTTAGAGGCAGGGGGCGCGAGTGGCTACACCTTC
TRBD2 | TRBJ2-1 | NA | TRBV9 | CASSETSGVSSYNEQFF | TGTGCCAGCAGCGAGACTAGCGGGGTTAGCTCCTACAATGAGCAGTTCTTC
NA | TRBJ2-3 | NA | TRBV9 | CASIESDTQYF | TGTGCCAGCATCGAGAGTGATACGCAGTATTTT
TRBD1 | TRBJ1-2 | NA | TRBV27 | CASSSGQVVNGYTF | TGTGCCAGCAGTTCGGGACAGGTGGTAAATGGCTACACCTTC
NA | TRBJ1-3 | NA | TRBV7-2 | CASSSRGSVGNTIYF | TGTGCCAGCAGCTCACGGGGCTCCGTTGGAAACACCATATATTTT